This T cell receptor (beta chain) was sequenced during a study of cytomegalovirus exposure and HLA in healthy donors. This clone was seen a single time. After removal of 0 bases from V and 0 bases from J, the junction contained 11 bases not matched to a gene. The germline CDR1 and CDR2 sequences are SGDLS and YYNGEE. The CDR3 length is 18 residues. Only in-frame clones appear in the TCRdb table, and some are missing; sequencing was by immunoSEQ multiplex PCR. The repertoire has about 21,000 clones, approximately 96% of them found once; the top ten carry roughly a tenth. The gene calls are TRBV9 and TRBJ2-7; 8 bases are shared with TRBD1. Sequenced input: PBMCs. The clonotype was recovered from a man aged 30-40 years in good health and CMV-seropositive. CDR3 sequence (DNA): TGTGCCAGCAGCGTAGATCCTGCAGGGACAGGTCTCTCCTACGAGCAGTACTTC. Amino acid sequence: CASSVDPAGTGLSYEQYF. The full variable domain, with the rest looked up from reference TRBV9 and TRBJ2-7, is DSGVTQTPKHLITATGQRVTLRCSPRSGDLSVYWYQQSLDQGLQFLIQYYNGEERAKGNILERFSAQQFPDLHSELNLSSLELGDSALYFCASSVDPAGTGLSYEQYFGPGTRLTVT.